These T cell receptor beta chains were read from a single sample in a study of cytomegalovirus exposure and HLA in healthy donors. The repertoire was sequenced with immunoSEQ multiplex PCR; TCRdb's copy has only in-frame clones and lacks some. The sample records 130,000 to 150,000 clones, about 82% being singletons. Sequencing was carried out using PBMCs. These receptor sequences come from a male donor in good health and CMV-seronegative. The CDR3 runs from the conserved cysteine through the conserved F or W. The D gene is left open where the match is weak. Rows may omit the clone size; those that give it use once, few, many or a size class.

TRBV28	TRBJ1-1	14	.	.	TGTGCCAGCAGTCCCCAGGGGTCTATCACTGAAGCTTTCTTT	CASSPQGSITEAFF
TRBV2	TRBJ2-6	16	.	.	TGTGCCAGTCTATCAGGGGGGAGCTCTGGGGCCAACGTCCTGACTTTC	CASLSGGSSGANVLTF
TRBV13	TRBJ2-1	16	.	.	TGTGCCAGCAGCGGACCTTCGGGGAGCTCCTACAATGAGCAGTTCTTC	CASSGPSGSSYNEQFF
TRBV5-6	TRBJ1-1	17	.	.	TGTGCCAGCAGCTTGGCCGCGCCAGGCCACATGAACACTGAAGCTTTCTTT	CASSLAAPGHMNTEAFF
TRBV29-1	TRBJ2-3	14	.	.	TGCAGCGTAAGAACGGGGGGCGGTGGAGATACGCAGTATTTT	CSVRTGGGGDTQYF
TRBV25-1	TRBJ1-4	14	.	.	TGTGCCAGCACCCGTGGGGGGATTGAGGAAAAACTGTTTTTT	CASTRGGIEEKLFF
TRBV5-1	TRBJ2-1	15	.	.	TGCGCCAGCAGCTTCAGTGGAGGTACAGACAATGAGCAGTTCTTC	CASSFSGGTDNEQFF
TRBV12-5	TRBJ2-1	16	.	TRBD2	TGTGCTAGTGGTTTGGGTACGGGACTAGCGGAAAATGAGCAGTTCTTC	CASGLGTGLAENEQFF
TRBV18	TRBJ1-5	14	.	TRBD1	TGTGCCAGCTCACCAGAGACAGGGAGTCAGCCCCAGCATTTT	CASSPETGSQPQHF
TRBV10-3	TRBJ2-2	15	.	.	TGTGCCATCAGTGACAGGGCTTCGAACACCGGGGAGCTGTTTTTT	CAISDRASNTGELFF
TRBV6-5	TRBJ1-1	13	.	TRBD1	TGTGCCAGCAGTTACGGGACAGCCATTGAAGCTTTCTTT	CASSYGTAIEAFF
TRBV5-5	TRBJ2-1	14	.	.	TGTGCCAGCAGGATACCGAGCTCCTACAATGAGCAGTTCTTC	CASRIPSSYNEQFF
TRBV15	TRBJ2-3	17	.	.	TGTGCCACCAGCAGTGTCTGGGCCAGCCAACCCACAGATACGCAGTATTTT	CATSSVWASQPTDTQYF
TRBV29-1	TRBJ2-1	15	.	.	TGCAGCGCCACGGCGGGCAGGAGGGTTTACAATGAGCAGTTCTTC	CSATAGRRVYNEQFF
TRBV6-5	TRBJ1-5	13	.	.	TGTGCCAGCAGTAAGCAACAGGGCCAGCCCCAGCATTTT	CASSKQQGQPQHF
TRBV9	TRBJ2-2	15	.	.	TGTGCCAGCAGCCCTCCTGGCCGATACACCGGGGAGCTGTTTTTT	CASSPPGRYTGELFF
TRBV28	TRBJ2-1	16	few	TRBD1	TGTGCCAGCAGGGGGGGACAGGGGGCTCCCTACAATGAGCAGTTCTTC	CASRGGQGAPYNEQFF
TRBV6-4	TRBJ2-6	14	.	.	TGTGCCAGCAGTTCAGGGCCCGGGGCCAACGTCCTGACTTTC	CASSSGPGANVLTF
TRBV6-1	TRBJ2-7	15	once	TRBD1	TGTGCCAGCAGTCCACGGACAGGGGCAAATAACGAGCAGTACTTC	CASSPRTGANNEQYF
TRBV4-1	TRBJ2-7	15	.	.	TGCGCCAGCAGCCAGTCGGACGGAGCGGCCTACGAGCAGTACTTC	CASSQSDGAAYEQYF
TRBV28	TRBJ2-3	18	.	.	TGTGCCAGCAGTTTGCAGGGCGTACTGATTTCTAGCACAGATACGCAGTATTTT	CASSLQGVLISSTDTQYF
TRBV5-1	TRBJ1-1	15	.	.	TGCGCCAGCAGCTGGTGGCCAGGGAAGAACACTGAAGCTTTCTTT	CASSWWPGKNTEAFF
TRBV6-6	TRBJ1-5	14	.	.	TGTGCCAGCAGTTACATCAGGGGCAATCAGCCCCAGCATTTT	CASSYIRGNQPQHF
TRBV5-4	TRBJ2-1	18	.	TRBD2	TGTGCCAGCAGCCCGGGACTAGCGGGGGGCCCCTCCTACAATGAGCAGTTCTTC	CASSPGLAGGPSYNEQFF
TRBV25-1	TRBJ2-3	16	.	.	TGTGCCAGCAGTGGCACTAAGGGGGTCTCTACAGATACGCAGTATTTT	CASSGTKGVSTDTQYF
TRBV2	TRBJ2-7	15	.	.	TGTGCCAGCAGTGAAGTCGCCGGGGTTGGGTACGAGCAGTACTTC	CASSEVAGVGYEQYF
TRBV5-4	TRBJ2-7	14	few	.	TGTGCCAGCAGCTTGAACAGGGCCAACTACGAGCAGTACTTC	CASSLNRANYEQYF
TRBV4-3	TRBJ2-7	15	.	TRBD2	TGCGCCAGCAGCCCTGGACTAGCGAGCTCCTACGAGCAGTACTTC	CASSPGLASSYEQYF
TRBV18	TRBJ1-2	15	.	TRBD1	TGTGCCAGCTCACCGGGGACAGGGCTCAACTATGGCTACACCTTC	CASSPGTGLNYGYTF
TRBV4-2	TRBJ2-5	16	.	TRBD2	TGTGCCAGCAGCCAAACTAGCGGTGAAACCCAAGAGACCCAGTACTTC	CASSQTSGETQETQYF
TRBV2	TRBJ1-5	13	once	.	TGTGCCAGCGGGGGGGGTAGCAATCAGCCCCAGCATTTT	CASGGGSNQPQHF
TRBV5-1	TRBJ1-1	14	.	.	TGCGCCAGCAGCTTGGAAGGTAGCAACACTGAAGCTTTCTTT	CASSLEGSNTEAFF
TRBV7-3	TRBJ1-4	13	.	.	TGTGCCAGCAGCTTATTCTCAGGAGAAAAACTGTTTTTT	CASSLFSGEKLFF
TRBV27	TRBJ1-6	14	.	.	TGTGCCAGCAGTTTATATGCGGGGAATTCACCCCTCCACTTT	CASSLYAGNSPLHF
TRBV21-1	TRBJ2-1	11	.	.	TGTGCCAGCCGAAACCGGGACAGGGTTCTCTTC	CASRNRDRVLF
TRBV6-1	TRBJ2-5	14	.	.	TGTGCCACCCCGTTGACAGCGAACCAAGAGACCCAGTACTTC	CATPLTANQETQYF
TRBV28	TRBJ2-7	14	.	.	TGTGCCAGCAGTTTAGGGGGGGCACTCTACGAGCAGTACTTC	CASSLGGALYEQYF